This TCR beta chain was found in a study of T cells after yellow fever vaccination (dated by TCRdb to about 2019). Study-wide context: Libraries from fractions with low cell numbers were prepared with the SMART-Seq v4 Ultra Low Input RNA kit. To track T-cell clones before and after primary and booster YFV17D yellow fever vaccination, bulk TCR alpha and beta repertoires were sequenced longitudinally. Blood was collected at multiple timepoints before and after primary and secondary immunization, and bulk PBMC replicates and cell subsets were isolated. Two healthy male donors made up the cohort, one aged 18 to 30 years and the other aged 30 to 39 years. What the study reported, not specific to this receptor: Most clones expanded after primary vaccination were re-detected after the booster (almost 97% of CD4 and around 88% of CD8), suggesting broad memory maintenance. A small fraction of clonotypes showed up in both the CD4 and CD8 compartments, probably as a result of convergent recombination. Only a couple of donors were included in the study, so the extent to which the findings can be generalized is limited. Computational filtering was required because FACS-sorted repertoires could contain abundant contaminating clonotypes from the bulk population. Compared with the primary T-cell response, the secondary T-cell response was faster but weaker, reaching its peak on day 5 rather than on day 15.

As encoded in the germline V gene, CDR1 is SGHTA while CDR2 is FQGNSA. The CDR3 covers 15 residues, taking in both the cysteine and the phenylalanine. Kept here is only the CDR3 DNA, which spans 45 bases and is read in frame from base 1. Cut back by 7 bases and 4 bases, the V and J ends lie 19 bases apart. TCR cDNA was synthesized by 5'RACE template switching, which introduced a universal primer site and unique molecular identifiers. Priming of cDNA synthesis was performed from both the TCR alpha and TCR beta constant segments. Library amplification involved two PCR steps, and the second step added sample barcodes and sequencing adapters. Libraries were sequenced on Illumina HiSeq 2500 (2x100 bp) or NovaSeq (2x150 bp). Turning to the authors' computational methods: MIGEC handled demultiplexing of reads and collapsing into UMI consensus sequences, while MiXCR performed V(D)J alignment. Vaccine-responding clonotypes were identified with edgeR using replicate PBMC samples, with FDR below 0.01 and a log2 fold change above 5 up to day 15 being required. Each bulk clonotype was labeled CD4 or CD8 based on which sequenced repertoire, CD4 or CD8, contained the clonotype at higher abundance. TCRdb reprocessed the public reads (quality trimming at Q25 with fastp, clone calling with MiXCR) and kept in-frame beta chains. Each CDR3 protein appears once, grouped with its most common genes and DNA. The V and J calls here are based on TCRdb, not the publication. Here the sample has about 160,000 distinct CDR3 sequences; 6.5% to 8.5% occur a single time. The ten largest clones take up approximately 2.5% of the sample.

The label giving this sample's treatment or condition can be read as: live attenuated yellow fever vaccine strain. A standard Ficoll-Paque protocol was used to isolate PBMCs from peripheral blood. Dynabeads CD4 and CD8 positive selection kits were used to isolate CD4 and CD8 T-cell fractions. RNA was extracted with TriZol from bulk PBMCs, CD4 and CD8 fractions, and dextramer-positive and dextramer-negative fractions. At least ten counts were recorded for this clonotype. This receptor's antigen is unknown. The sample holds no much larger clone one base away, and base qualities are not on file. The TCR sequence derives from a man younger than 35 who received the YFV17D yellow fever vaccine. This specimen consisted of CD4+ T cells sorted from PBMCs, obtained 4 to 5 days after the first yellow fever vaccination. This receptor chain uses TRBV7-2 and TRBJ1-2, and possibly TRBD1, on 5 matching bases. The sequence in DNA is TGTGCCAGCACCCCTCCCACGACAGCCGTCTATGGCTACACCTTC. This is translated as CASTPPTTAVYGYTF.